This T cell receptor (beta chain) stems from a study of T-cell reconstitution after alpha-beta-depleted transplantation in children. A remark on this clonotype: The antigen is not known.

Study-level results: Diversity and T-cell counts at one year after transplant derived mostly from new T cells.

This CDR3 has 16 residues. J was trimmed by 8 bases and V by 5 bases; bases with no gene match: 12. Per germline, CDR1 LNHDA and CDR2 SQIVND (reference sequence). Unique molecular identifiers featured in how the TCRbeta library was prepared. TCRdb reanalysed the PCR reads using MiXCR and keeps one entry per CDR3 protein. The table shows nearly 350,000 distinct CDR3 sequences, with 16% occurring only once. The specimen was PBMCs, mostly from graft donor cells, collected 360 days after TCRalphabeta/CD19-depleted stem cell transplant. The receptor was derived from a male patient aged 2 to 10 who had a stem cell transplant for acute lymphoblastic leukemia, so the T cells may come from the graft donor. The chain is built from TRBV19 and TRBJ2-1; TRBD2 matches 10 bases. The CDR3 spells CASSPLGLALSDEQFF. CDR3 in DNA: TGTGCCAGTAGTCCCTTGGGACTAGCGCTTTCCGATGAGCAGTTCTTC.